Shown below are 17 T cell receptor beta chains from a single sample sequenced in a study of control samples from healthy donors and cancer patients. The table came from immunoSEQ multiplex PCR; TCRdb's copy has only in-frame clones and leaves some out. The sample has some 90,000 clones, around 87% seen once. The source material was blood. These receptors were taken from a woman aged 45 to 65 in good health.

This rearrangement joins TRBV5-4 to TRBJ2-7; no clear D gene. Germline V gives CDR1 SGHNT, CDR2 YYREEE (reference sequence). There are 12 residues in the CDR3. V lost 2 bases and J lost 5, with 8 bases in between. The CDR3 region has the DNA TGTGCCAGCAGCTTCGGCAGCAACGAGCAGTACTTC. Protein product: CASSFGSNEQYF.

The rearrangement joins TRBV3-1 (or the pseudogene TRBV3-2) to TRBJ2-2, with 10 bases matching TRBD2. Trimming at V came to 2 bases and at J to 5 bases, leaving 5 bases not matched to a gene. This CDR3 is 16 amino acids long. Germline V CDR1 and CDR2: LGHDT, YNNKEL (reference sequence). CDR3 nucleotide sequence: TGTGCCAGCAGCCAACTGAGCGGGGGGGATACCGGGGAGCTGTTTTTT. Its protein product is CASSQLSGGDTGELFF.

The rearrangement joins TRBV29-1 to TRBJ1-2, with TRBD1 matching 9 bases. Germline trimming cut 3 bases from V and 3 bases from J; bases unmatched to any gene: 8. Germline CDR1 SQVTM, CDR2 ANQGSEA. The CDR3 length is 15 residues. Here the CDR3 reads CSVELRDRDHYGYTF. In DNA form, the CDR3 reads TGCAGCGTTGAGCTTCGGGACAGGGATCACTATGGCTACACCTTC.

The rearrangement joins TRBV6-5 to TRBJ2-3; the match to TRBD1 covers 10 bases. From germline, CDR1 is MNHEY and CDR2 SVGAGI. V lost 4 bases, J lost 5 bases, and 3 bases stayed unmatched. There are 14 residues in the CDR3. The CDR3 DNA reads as TGTGCCAGCAGTTTTGACAGGGGGCAAGATACGCAGTATTTT. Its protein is CASSFDRGQDTQYF.

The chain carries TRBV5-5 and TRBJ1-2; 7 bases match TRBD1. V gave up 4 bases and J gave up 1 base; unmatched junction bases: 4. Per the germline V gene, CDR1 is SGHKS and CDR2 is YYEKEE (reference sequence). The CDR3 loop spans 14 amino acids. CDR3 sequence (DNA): TGTGCCAGCAGCATCGGGACAGATAACTATGGCTACACCTTC. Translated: CASSIGTDNYGYTF.

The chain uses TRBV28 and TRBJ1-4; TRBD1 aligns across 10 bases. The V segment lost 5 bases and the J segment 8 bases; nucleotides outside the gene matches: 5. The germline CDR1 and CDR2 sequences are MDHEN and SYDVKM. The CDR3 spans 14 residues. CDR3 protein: CASSEGQGNEKLFF. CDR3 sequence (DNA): TGTGCCAGCAGTGAGGGACAGGGGAACGAAAAACTGTTTTTT.

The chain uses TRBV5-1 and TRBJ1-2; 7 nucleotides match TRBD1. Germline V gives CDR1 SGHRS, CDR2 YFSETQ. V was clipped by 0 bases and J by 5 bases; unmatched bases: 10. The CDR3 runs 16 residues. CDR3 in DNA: TGCGCCAGCAGCTTGGCAGGGGGACAGAGATTTTATGGCTACACCTTC. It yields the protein CASSLAGGQRFYGYTF.

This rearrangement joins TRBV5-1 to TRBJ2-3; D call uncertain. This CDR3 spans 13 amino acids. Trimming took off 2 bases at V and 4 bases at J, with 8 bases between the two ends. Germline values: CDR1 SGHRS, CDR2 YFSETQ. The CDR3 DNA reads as TGCGCCAGCAGCTTACATACCGCAGATACGCAGTATTTT. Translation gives CASSLHTADTQYF.

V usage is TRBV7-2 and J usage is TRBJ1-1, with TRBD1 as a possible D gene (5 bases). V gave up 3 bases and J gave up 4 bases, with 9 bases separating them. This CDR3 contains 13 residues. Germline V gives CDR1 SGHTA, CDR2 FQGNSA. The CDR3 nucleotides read TGTGCCAGCAGCTTTGACAGTAGCACTGAAGCTTTCTTT. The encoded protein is CASSFDSSTEAFF.

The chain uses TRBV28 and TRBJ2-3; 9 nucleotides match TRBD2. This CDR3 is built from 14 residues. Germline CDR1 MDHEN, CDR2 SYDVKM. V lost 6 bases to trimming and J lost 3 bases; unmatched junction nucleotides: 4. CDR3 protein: CASRSTSGTDTQYF. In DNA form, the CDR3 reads TGTGCCAGCAGGTCGACTAGCGGTACAGATACGCAGTATTTT.

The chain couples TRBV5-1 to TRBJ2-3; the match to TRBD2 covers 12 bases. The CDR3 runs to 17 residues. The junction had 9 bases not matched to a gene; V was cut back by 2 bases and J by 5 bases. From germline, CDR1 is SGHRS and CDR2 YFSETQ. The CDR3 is CASSFILAGGEGDTQYF. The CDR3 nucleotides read TGCGCCAGCAGCTTTATACTAGCGGGAGGAGAGGGAGATACGCAGTATTTT.

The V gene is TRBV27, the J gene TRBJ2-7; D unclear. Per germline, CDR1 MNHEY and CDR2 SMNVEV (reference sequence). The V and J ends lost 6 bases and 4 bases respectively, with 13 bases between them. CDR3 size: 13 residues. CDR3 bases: TGTGCCAGCAGCCTAAGACAAACTTACGAGCAGTACTTC. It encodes CASSLRQTYEQYF.

The CDR3 sequence: CASRQNNYGYTF. The CDR3 DNA follows: TGTGCCAGCAGACAAAATAACTATGGCTACACCTTC. The chain has TRBV12-3 or TRBV12-4 and TRBJ1-2; D gene ambiguous. V was cut by 6 bases and J by 1 base, with 6 bases left in between. This CDR3 is built from 12 residues.

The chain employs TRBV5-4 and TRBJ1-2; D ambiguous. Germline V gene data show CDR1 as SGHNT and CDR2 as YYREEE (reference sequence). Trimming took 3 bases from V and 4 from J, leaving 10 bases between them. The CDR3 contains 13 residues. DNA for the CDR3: TGTGCCAGCAGCTGGGGTGGGAGCTATGGCTACACCTTC. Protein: CASSWGGSYGYTF.

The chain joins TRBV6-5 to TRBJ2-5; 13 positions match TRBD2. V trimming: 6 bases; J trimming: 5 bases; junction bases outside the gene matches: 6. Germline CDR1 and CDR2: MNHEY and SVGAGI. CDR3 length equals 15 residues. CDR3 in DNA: TGTGCCAGCAGCGGGAGGACTAGCGGGGGCGAGACCCAGTACTTC. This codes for CASSGRTSGGETQYF.

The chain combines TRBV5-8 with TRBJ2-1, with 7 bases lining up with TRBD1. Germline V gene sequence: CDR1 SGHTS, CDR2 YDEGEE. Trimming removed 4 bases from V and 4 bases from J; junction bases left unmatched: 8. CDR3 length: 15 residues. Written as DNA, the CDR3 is TGTGCCAGCAGCCGACAGGGCCGTATATACAATGAGCAGTTCTTC. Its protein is CASSRQGRIYNEQFF.

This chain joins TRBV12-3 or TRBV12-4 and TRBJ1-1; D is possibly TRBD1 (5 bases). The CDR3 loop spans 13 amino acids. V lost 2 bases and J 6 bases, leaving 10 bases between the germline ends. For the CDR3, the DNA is TGTGCCAGCAGTTTAAGATCCAGGGCTGAAGCTTTCTTT. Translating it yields CASSLRSRAEAFF.